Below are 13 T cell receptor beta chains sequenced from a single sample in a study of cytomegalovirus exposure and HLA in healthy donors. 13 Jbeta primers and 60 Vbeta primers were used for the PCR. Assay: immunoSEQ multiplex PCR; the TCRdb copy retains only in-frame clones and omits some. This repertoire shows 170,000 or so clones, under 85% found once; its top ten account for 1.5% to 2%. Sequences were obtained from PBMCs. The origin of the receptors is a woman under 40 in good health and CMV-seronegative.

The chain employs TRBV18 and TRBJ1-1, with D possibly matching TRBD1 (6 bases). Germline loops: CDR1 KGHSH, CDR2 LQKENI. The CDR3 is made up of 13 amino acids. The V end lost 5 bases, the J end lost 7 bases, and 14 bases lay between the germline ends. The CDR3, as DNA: TGTGCCAGCTCAGGCGGACAGCCTCTTGAAGCTTTCTTT. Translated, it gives CASSGGQPLEAFF.

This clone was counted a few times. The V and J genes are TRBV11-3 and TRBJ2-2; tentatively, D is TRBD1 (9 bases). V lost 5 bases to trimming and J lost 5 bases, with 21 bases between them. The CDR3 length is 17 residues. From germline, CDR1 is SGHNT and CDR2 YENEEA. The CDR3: CASSLGRGQGRTGELFF. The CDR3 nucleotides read TGTGCCAGCAGCCTCGGGAGGGGACAGGGAAGAACCGGGGAGCTGTTTTTT.

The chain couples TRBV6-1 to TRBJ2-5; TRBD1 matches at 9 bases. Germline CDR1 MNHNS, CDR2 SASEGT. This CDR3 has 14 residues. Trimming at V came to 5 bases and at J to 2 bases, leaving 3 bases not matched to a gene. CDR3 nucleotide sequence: TGTGCCAGCAGTCAGACAGGGGGTCAAGAGACCCAGTACTTC. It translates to CASSQTGGQETQYF.

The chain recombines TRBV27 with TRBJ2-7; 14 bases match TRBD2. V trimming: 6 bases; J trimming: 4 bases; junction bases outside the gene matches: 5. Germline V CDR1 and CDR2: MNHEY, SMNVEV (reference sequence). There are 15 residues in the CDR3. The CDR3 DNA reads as TGTGCCAGCAGGCGACTAGCGGGGGGGAGTTACGAGCAGTACTTC. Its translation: CASRRLAGGSYEQYF.

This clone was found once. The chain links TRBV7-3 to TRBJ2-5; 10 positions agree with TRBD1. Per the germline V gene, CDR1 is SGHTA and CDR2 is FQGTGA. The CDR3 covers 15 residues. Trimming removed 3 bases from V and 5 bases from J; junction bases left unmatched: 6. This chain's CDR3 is CASSFGTGAPETQYF. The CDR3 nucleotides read TGTGCCAGCAGCTTTGGGACAGGGGCCCCCGAGACCCAGTACTTC.

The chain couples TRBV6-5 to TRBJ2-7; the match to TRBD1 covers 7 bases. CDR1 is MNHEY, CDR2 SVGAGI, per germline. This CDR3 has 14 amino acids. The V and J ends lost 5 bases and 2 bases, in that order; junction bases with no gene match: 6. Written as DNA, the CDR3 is TGTGCCAGCAGTAGAGGACAGGCTACCTACGAGCAGTACTTC. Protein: CASSRGQATYEQYF.

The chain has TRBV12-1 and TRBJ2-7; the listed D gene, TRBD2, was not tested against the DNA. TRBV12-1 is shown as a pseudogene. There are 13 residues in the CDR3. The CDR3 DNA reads TGTGCCACTAACGAGGGCGGTTACTACGAGCAGTACTTC. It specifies CATNEGGYYEQYF.

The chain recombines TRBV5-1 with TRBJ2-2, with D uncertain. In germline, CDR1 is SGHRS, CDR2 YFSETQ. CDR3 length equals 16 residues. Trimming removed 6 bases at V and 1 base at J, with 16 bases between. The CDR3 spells CASMLGGQVNTGELFF. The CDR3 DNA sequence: TGCGCCAGCATGTTAGGTGGTCAGGTGAACACCGGGGAGCTGTTTTTT.

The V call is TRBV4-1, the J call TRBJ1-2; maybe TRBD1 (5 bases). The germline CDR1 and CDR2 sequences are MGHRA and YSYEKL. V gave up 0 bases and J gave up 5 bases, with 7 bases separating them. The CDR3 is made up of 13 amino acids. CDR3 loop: CASSQDSGYGYTF. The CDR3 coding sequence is TGCGCCAGCAGCCAAGATTCAGGGTATGGCTACACCTTC.

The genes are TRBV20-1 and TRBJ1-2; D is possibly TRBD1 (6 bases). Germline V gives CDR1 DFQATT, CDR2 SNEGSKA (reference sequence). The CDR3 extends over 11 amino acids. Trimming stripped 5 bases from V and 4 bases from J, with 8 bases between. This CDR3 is CSAQDSYGYTF. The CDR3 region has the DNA TGCAGTGCTCAGGACAGCTATGGCTACACCTTC.

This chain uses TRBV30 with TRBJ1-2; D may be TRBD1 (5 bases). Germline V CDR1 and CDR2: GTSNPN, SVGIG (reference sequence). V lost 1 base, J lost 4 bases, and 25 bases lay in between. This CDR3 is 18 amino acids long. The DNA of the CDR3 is TGTGCCTGGAGTGGAGCTCCGGTCACAGGAGGGTTGACCTATGGCTACACCTTC. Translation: CAWSGAPVTGGLTYGYTF.

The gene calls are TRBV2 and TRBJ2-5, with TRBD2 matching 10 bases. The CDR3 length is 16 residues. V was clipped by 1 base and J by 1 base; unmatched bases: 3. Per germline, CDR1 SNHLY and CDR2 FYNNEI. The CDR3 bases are TGTGCCAGCAGTGAAGGTTCTAGCGGGGGCCAAGAGACCCAGTACTTC. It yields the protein CASSEGSSGGQETQYF.

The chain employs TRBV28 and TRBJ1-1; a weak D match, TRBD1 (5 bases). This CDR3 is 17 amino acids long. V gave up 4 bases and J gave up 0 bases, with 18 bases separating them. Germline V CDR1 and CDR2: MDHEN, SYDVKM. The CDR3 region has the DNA TGTGCCAGCAGTTGGTGGGGGAGGGGATCCATGAACACTGAAGCTTTCTTT. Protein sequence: CASSWWGRGSMNTEAFF. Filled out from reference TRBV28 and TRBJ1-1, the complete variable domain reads DVKVTQSSRYLVKRTGEKVFLECVQDMDHENMFWYRQDPGLGLRLIYFSYDVKMKEKGDIPEGYSVSREKKERFSLILESASTNQTSMYLCASSWWGRGSMNTEAFFGQGTRLTVV.